Listed below are T cell receptor beta chains from one sample, sequenced in a study of type 1 and type 2 diabetes patients. TCRdb re-called the multiplex PCR reads with MiXCR, one entry per CDR3 protein. The table has 250,000 or so distinct CDR3 sequences, more than 45% seen once. Sequencing was done on a sample of peripheral blood mononuclear cells (PBMCs). These receptors came from a young man with type 2 diabetes. Each CDR3 is given with its conserved first and last residue. The D gene is left open where the match is weak. Expanded clones are given a class, and other clones once, few, many or no size at all.

CASSPMTSGTFQETQYF	TGTGCCAGCAGCCCTATGACTAGCGGGACGTTCCAAGAGACCCAGTACTTC	TRBJ2-5	NA	TRBD2	TRBV4-1
CASNGLTNYGYTF	TGTGCCAGCAACGGGCTGACCAACTATGGCTACACCTTC	TRBJ1-2	NA	NA	TRBV6-2/TRBV6-3
CSASPGQGIDGYTF	TGCAGTGCTAGTCCTGGACAGGGAATCGATGGCTACACCTTC	TRBJ1-2	NA	TRBD1	TRBV20-1
CASSFQGGHMNTEAFF	TGTGCCAGCAGTTTCCAAGGGGGCCACATGAACACTGAAGCTTTCTTT	TRBJ1-1	NA	TRBD1	TRBV7-9
CATSGTLQGNSPLHF	TGTGCCACCAGCGGAACGTTACAGGGAAATTCACCCCTCCACTTT	TRBJ1-6	many	NA	TRBV15
CASSVSRNEQFF	TGTGCCAGCAGTGTAAGTCGGAATGAGCAGTTCTTC	TRBJ2-1	few	NA	TRBV2
CATSRASLRGLYNEQFF	TGTGCCACCAGCAGAGCTTCCCTGCGGGGGCTATACAATGAGCAGTTCTTC	TRBJ2-1	NA	NA	TRBV15
CASSIDRESTGELFF	TGTGCCAGTAGTATAGACCGGGAGAGCACCGGGGAGCTGTTTTTT	TRBJ2-2	NA	NA	TRBV19
CAWGGQGQSPLHF	TGTGCCTGGGGTGGACAGGGCCAATCACCCCTCCACTTT	TRBJ1-6	NA	TRBD1	TRBV30
CASSIVQGGEKLFF	TGTGCCAGTAGTATTGTCCAGGGTGGAGAAAAACTGTTTTTT	TRBJ1-4	NA	NA	TRBV19
CSLGLTQETQYF	TGCAGCTTGGGACTGACCCAAGAGACCCAGTACTTC	TRBJ2-5	NA	NA	TRBV29-1
CASSLANGYTF	TGTGCCAGCAGCTTAGCGAATGGCTACACCTTC	TRBJ1-2	NA	NA	TRBV7-3
CASSVEDGGAYGYTF	TGTGCCAGTAGTGTCGAGGATGGCGGGGCCTATGGCTACACCTTC	TRBJ1-2	few	NA	TRBV19
CASGDGLYGYTF	TGTGCCAGTGGGGACGGGCTGTATGGCTACACCTTC	TRBJ1-2	few	NA	TRBV19
CSVGEHGELFF	TGCAGCGTTGGGGAACACGGGGAGCTGTTTTTT	TRBJ2-2	few	NA	TRBV29-1
CASDEDYGYTF	TGTGCCAGCGACGAAGACTATGGCTACACCTTC	TRBJ1-2	NA	NA	TRBV6-1
CASSVRLAYSYEQYF	TGTGCCAGTAGTGTGAGACTAGCTTACTCCTACGAGCAGTACTTC	TRBJ2-7	NA	TRBD2	TRBV19
CASISSSQEDRGMLGYTF	TGTGCCAGCATCTCCTCCTCTCAAGAGGACAGGGGAATGCTTGGCTACACCTTC	TRBJ1-2	NA	TRBD1	TRBV2
CASSTAGVSEKLFF	TGTGCCAGTAGTACGGCAGGTGTCTCCGAAAAACTGTTTTTT	TRBJ1-4	few	NA	TRBV19
CASSTPGGNTDTQYF	TGTGCCAGTAGTACCCCGGGGGGTAACACAGATACGCAGTATTTT	TRBJ2-3	NA	TRBD2	TRBV19
CATAFDFGWLDTQYF	TGTGCCACCGCCTTTGACTTTGGGTGGTTGGATACGCAGTATTTT	TRBJ2-3	many	NA	TRBV15
CASSLAGVENTEAFF	TGTGCCAGCAGTTTAGCGGGGGTTGAGAACACTGAAGCTTTCTTT	TRBJ1-1	NA	NA	TRBV12-3/TRBV12-4
CATTPPVGGNNEQFF	TGTGCCACCACCCCTCCTGTAGGGGGGAACAATGAGCAGTTCTTC	TRBJ2-1	NA	NA	TRBV24-1
CASSQTSDFVKNIQYF	TGCGCCAGCAGCCAGACTAGCGACTTCGTCAAAAACATTCAGTACTTC	TRBJ2-4	NA	TRBD2	TRBV4-1
CATSVKASNEQFF	TGTGCCACCAGTGTTAAGGCGAGCAATGAGCAGTTCTTC	TRBJ2-1	once	NA	TRBV24-1
CASSLGLADYEQYF	TGTGCCAGCAGCTTGGGCCTAGCGGACTACGAGCAGTACTTC	TRBJ2-7	NA	TRBD2	TRBV7-8
CAINPGQGVGGYTF	TGTGCCATCAACCCAGGACAGGGAGTGGGCGGCTACACCTTC	TRBJ1-2	NA	TRBD1	TRBV10-3
CATSDRGGTNFQETQYF	TGTGCCACCAGTGATCGTGGCGGGACAAACTTCCAAGAGACCCAGTACTTC	TRBJ2-5	NA	NA	TRBV24-1
CASTTRGGAEAFF	TGTGCCAGTACGACTCGAGGAGGCGCTGAAGCTTTCTTT	TRBJ1-1	few	NA	TRBV19
CASSLGPSWSPLHF	TGTGCCAGCAGCCTCGGCCCCTCTTGGTCACCCCTCCACTTT	TRBJ1-6	NA	NA	TRBV7-9
CASRRADQPQHF	TGTGCCAGCAGAAGGGCGGATCAGCCCCAGCATTTT	TRBJ1-5	NA	NA	TRBV2
CATSEQDRGNEQFF	TGTGCCACCAGTGAACAGGACAGGGGTAATGAGCAGTTCTTC	TRBJ2-1	few	TRBD1	TRBV2
CASSFPLGQGGNQPQHF	TGTGCCAGCAGTTTCCCCCTGGGACAGGGTGGCAATCAGCCCCAGCATTTT	TRBJ1-5	NA	TRBD1	TRBV12-3/TRBV12-4